The T cell receptor (beta chain) described here comes from a study of cytomegalovirus exposure and HLA in healthy donors. Libraries were prepared by immunoSEQ multiplex PCR; TCRdb keeps only in-frame clonotypes and omits some of them. The table has tens of thousands of clones, approximately 95% seen once. The CDR3 has 15 amino acids. With 7 bases removed from V and 1 base from J, the gap between germline ends came to 16 bases. Per the germline V gene, CDR1 is SQVTM and CDR2 is ANQGSEA. The donors were in the approximately 110-subject validation cohort; that cohort was separate from the roughly 700-subject first cohort.

Sequenced sample: PBMCs. The receptor was derived from a woman under 30 in good health and CMV-seropositive. The chain uses TRBV29-1 and TRBJ2-2; D remains ambiguous. The CDR3 loop reads CSGPSSSRNTGELFF. CDR3 nucleotides: TGCAGCGGTCCTAGTTCCTCCAGGAACACCGGGGAGCTGTTTTTT.